This TCR beta chain was profiled in a study of T cell changes during pregnancy in multiple sclerosis. Using immunoSEQ multiplex PCR, the repertoire was profiled, and TCRdb retains in-frame clones only, with some absent. The sample lists around 70,000 clones, approximately 91% occurring once. V was pared by 1 base and J by 1 base, with 11 bases between. The germline CDR1 and CDR2 sequences are MNHNS and SASEGT. This CDR3 is built from 15 residues. This chain joins TRBV6-1 and TRBJ2-7; a weak D match, TRBD2 (7 bases). The specimen comprised peripheral blood, sampled in the third trimester of pregnancy. The receptor was derived from a female donor with multiple sclerosis, enrolled in a pregnancy study. The CDR3 protein is CASSEEEGGSYEQYF. The CDR3 DNA sequence: TGTGCCAGCAGTGAAGAAGAGGGGGGGTCCTACGAGCAGTACTTC.